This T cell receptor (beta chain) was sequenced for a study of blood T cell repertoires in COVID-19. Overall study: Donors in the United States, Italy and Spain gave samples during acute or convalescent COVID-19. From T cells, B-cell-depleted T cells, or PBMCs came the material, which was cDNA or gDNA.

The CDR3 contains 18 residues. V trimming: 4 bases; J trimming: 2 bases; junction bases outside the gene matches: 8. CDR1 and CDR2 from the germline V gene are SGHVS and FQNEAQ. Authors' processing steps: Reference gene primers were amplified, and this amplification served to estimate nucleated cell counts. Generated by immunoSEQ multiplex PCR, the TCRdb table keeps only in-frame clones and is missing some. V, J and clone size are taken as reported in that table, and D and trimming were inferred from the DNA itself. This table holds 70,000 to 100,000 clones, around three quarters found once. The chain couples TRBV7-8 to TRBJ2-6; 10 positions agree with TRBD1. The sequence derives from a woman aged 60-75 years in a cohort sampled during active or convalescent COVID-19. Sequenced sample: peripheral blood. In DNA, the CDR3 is TGTGCCAGCAGCTCGGACAGGGGGTTTGTAACTGGGGCCAACGTCCTGACTTTC. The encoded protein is CASSSDRGFVTGANVLTF.